This entry lists 19 T cell receptor beta chains sequenced from one sample in a study of graft-versus-host responses after intestinal transplantation. Libraries were prepared by immunoSEQ multiplex PCR; TCRdb keeps only in-frame clonotypes and omits some of them. Of several thousand clones in the sample, roughly 30% were seen once. Irradiated, violet-dye-labeled stimulator cells, approximately 200,000 in number, were plated with approximately 200,000 CFSE-labeled responder cells. Sequencing used alloreactive CD8+ T cells from a mixed lymphocyte reaction culture, obtained before transplantation. Subset defined: CFSE-low proliferating T cells sorted from roughly 6-day pre-transplant mixed lymphocyte reaction (GvH or HvG direction). All receptors derive from a human patient who was an organ donor for intestinal transplantation.

This chain links TRBV7-9 with TRBJ1-2; the D gene is possibly TRBD1 (6 bases). V lost 5 bases and J 5 bases, leaving 21 bases between the germline ends. The germline CDR1 and CDR2 sequences are SEHNR and FQNEAQ (reference sequence). This CDR3 region has 16 residues. CDR3 in amino acids: CASSPPDGGPGYGYTF. The CDR3 DNA sequence: TGTGCCAGCAGCCCCCCTGACGGGGGGCCCGGGTATGGCTACACCTTC.

The rearrangement links TRBV9 to TRBJ2-5; weak D call: TRBD1 (6 bases). This CDR3 is 15 amino acids long. Per germline, CDR1 SGDLS and CDR2 YYNGEE. V lost 0 bases to trimming and J lost 4 bases, with 13 bases between them. The CDR3 nucleotides read TGTGCCAGCAGCGTAGCCTCAGGGGCGAGAGAGACCCAGTACTTC. As protein: CASSVASGARETQYF. Full variable domain (rest looked up from reference TRBV9 and TRBJ2-5): DSGVTQTPKHLITATGQRVTLRCSPRSGDLSVYWYQQSLDQGLQFLIQYYNGEERAKGNILERFSAQQFPDLHSELNLSSLELGDSALYFCASSVASGARETQYFGPGTRLLVL.

This clone was observed a handful of times. The V and J genes are TRBV4-1 and TRBJ1-1; TRBD1 might be the D (6 bases). The V end lost 1 base, the J end lost 5 bases, and 11 bases lay between the germline ends. Germline values: CDR1 MGHRA, CDR2 YSYEKL. The length of the CDR3 is 14 residues. CDR3 sequence reads: CASSQGPRGTEAFF. The CDR3 coding sequence is TGCGCCAGCAGCCAAGGACCGAGGGGGACTGAAGCTTTCTTT.

The chain combines TRBV15 with TRBJ2-7, with 7 bases identical to TRBD2. Germline CDR1 LNHNV, CDR2 YYDKDF (reference sequence). The length of the CDR3 is 14 residues. V lost 5 bases and J lost 2; bases outside the gene matches: 6. The CDR3: CATSAPGGAYEQYF. DNA for the CDR3: TGTGCCACCAGCGCCCCGGGGGGAGCCTACGAGCAGTACTTC.

This chain uses TRBV28 with TRBJ1-4, with D possibly matching TRBD1 (5 bases). The CDR3 sequence is 16 residues long. Per germline, CDR1 MDHEN and CDR2 SYDVKM. The ends were cut back, 1 base at V and 5 bases at J, with 14 bases in the middle. CDR3 sequence (DNA): TGTGCCAGCAGTTTATCAGGGCCAGGATTAAATGAAAAACTGTTTTTT. Translation: CASSLSGPGLNEKLFF. Combining the CDR3 with reference TRBV28 and TRBJ1-4 gives the whole variable domain DVKVTQSSRYLVKRTGEKVFLECVQDMDHENMFWYRQDPGLGLRLIYFSYDVKMKEKGDIPEGYSVSREKKERFSLILESASTNQTSMYLCASSLSGPGLNEKLFFGSGTQLSVL.

About this clone itself: A junction boundary mismatches the germline segment, possibly from a read error. V and J are TRBV5-4 and TRBJ2-7, with 8 positions matching TRBD2. The length of the CDR3 is 12 residues. Germline values: CDR1 SGHNT, CDR2 YYREEE (reference sequence). CDR3: CASSLTAGGFHF. Here the CDR3 DNA reads TGTGCCAGCAGCTTGACGGCGGGAGGCTTCCACTTC. Drawing the rest from reference TRBV5-4 and TRBJ2-7, the complete variable domain is ETGVTQSPTHLIKTRGQQVTLRCSSQSGHNTVSWYQQALGQGPQFIFQYYREEENGRGNFPPRFSGLQFPNYSSELNVNALELDDSALYLCASSLTAGGFHFGPGTRLTVT.

This chain connects TRBV27 to TRBJ1-4, with D perhaps TRBD1 (6 bases). The CDR3 sequence is 15 residues long. The germline gives CDR1 MNHEY, CDR2 SMNVEV (reference sequence). V was shortened by 2 bases and J by 7 bases, with 14 bases between the two germline ends. CDR3 bases: TGTGCCAGCAGTTTAACTGCGGGGGCAAGTGAAAAACTGTTTTTT. This gives the protein CASSLTAGASEKLFF.

The CDR3 DNA reads TGCGCCAGCAGCCAAGAAAGTGGGACAGTGTCCTACGAGCAGTACTTC. It codes for CASSQESGTVSYEQYF. The chain joins TRBV4-3 to TRBJ2-7; 7 nucleotides line up with TRBD1. This CDR3 region has 16 residues. The V segment lost 0 bases and the J segment 1 base; nucleotides outside the gene matches: 6. Germline values: CDR1 LGHNA, CDR2 YSLEER.

Regarding this clone: A much larger clone differs from this one at a single base, so this may be a read error. Other nucleotide sequences in the sample specify the same CDR3. The chain combines TRBV4-1 with TRBJ2-1; 15 nucleotides agree with TRBD2. J lost 6 bases, V lost 4 bases, and 1 base had no gene match. CDR3 length equals 15 residues. Germline V gene data show CDR1 as MGHRA and CDR2 as YSYEKL. The CDR3 DNA reads TGCGCCAGCAGCCGGACTAGCGGGGGGGCCAATGAGCAGTTCTTC. It encodes CASSRTSGGANEQFF.

This chain joins TRBV5-6 and TRBJ1-5; 8 bases match TRBD1. This CDR3 contains 14 residues. The trim removed 4 bases at V and 5 bases at J, leaving 5 bases unmatched. Germline lookup yields CDR1 SGHDT and CDR2 YYEEEE. The CDR3: CASSPRTGHQPQHF. DNA of the CDR3: TGTGCCAGCAGCCCTCGGACAGGGCATCAGCCCCAGCATTTT.

The rearrangement joins TRBV13 to TRBJ1-1, with TRBD1 identical over 7 bases. The CDR3 runs to 13 residues. The junction had 3 bases not matched to a gene; V was cut back by 5 bases and J by 3 bases. CDR1 and CDR2 from the germline V gene are PRHDT and FYEKMQ (reference sequence). The CDR3 sequence is CASSHDRDTEAFF. The CDR3 DNA follows: TGTGCCAGCAGCCACGACAGGGACACTGAAGCTTTCTTT.

J is TRBJ2-3 and V is TRBV25-1; 8 nucleotides line up with TRBD2. V was pared by 3 bases and J by 6 bases, with 11 bases of the junction left unmatched. Germline CDR1 MGHDK, CDR2 SYGVNS. The CDR3 consists of 16 residues. The CDR3 spells CASSELYQRETDTQYF. The DNA for the CDR3 is TGTGCCAGCAGTGAGTTGTACCAGCGGGAGACCGATACGCAGTATTTT.

This clone is a singleton in its sample. The likely explanation is a read error, given a far larger clone one base away. This specimen includes other DNA sequences encoding the same CDR3. The V and J genes are TRBV4-1 and TRBJ2-7; 8 bases are shared with TRBD2. Looked up from germline, CDR1 is MGHRA and CDR2 is YSYEKL. This CDR3 spans 15 amino acids. Germline trimming cut 0 bases from V and 2 bases from J; bases unmatched to any gene: 3. CDR3 nucleotide sequence: TGCGCCAGCAGCCAAGAGGTCGGGGGGGCCTACGAGCAGTACTTC. Protein sequence: CASSQEVGGAYEQYF.

This clone is medium-sized by share. The CDR3 bases are TGTGCCAGCAGCGGGAGGAGCTCCTACAATGAGCAGTTCTTC. Its protein product is CASSGRSSYNEQFF. The J gene is TRBJ2-1, the V gene TRBV2; 7 nucleotides match TRBD2. The CDR3 loop spans 14 amino acids. Germline CDR1 and CDR2: SNHLY and FYNNEI. V gave up 6 bases and J gave up 0 bases; unmatched junction bases: 2.

This clone is a singleton in its sample. The chain combines TRBV4-1 with TRBJ2-2, with D uncertain. The CDR3 totals 11 residues. Germline CDR1 is MGHRA and CDR2 is YSYEKL. Trimming took off 6 bases at V and 5 bases at J, with 4 bases between the two ends. The CDR3 is CASSSTGELFF. In nucleotides, the CDR3 is TGCGCCAGCAGTTCAACCGGGGAGCTGTTTTTT.

The V gene is TRBV4-1, the J gene TRBJ2-1; D may be TRBD1 (6 bases). This CDR3 spans 16 amino acids. Trimming removed 4 bases at V and 5 bases at J, with 18 bases between. The germline CDR1 and CDR2 sequences are MGHRA and YSYEKL. The CDR3 DNA reads TGCGCCAGCAGCCGGGGGTCAGGGGTTCGGAACAATGAGCAGTTCTTC. Its protein product is CASSRGSGVRNNEQFF.

This clone turned up a few times. This chain uses TRBV28 with TRBJ2-1; 14 bases line up with TRBD2. With 6 bases clipped from V and 7 bases from J, the junction kept 8 bases outside the gene matches. Germline CDR1 MDHEN, CDR2 SYDVKM. This CDR3 region has 16 residues. As DNA, the CDR3 is TGTGCCAGCAGCAGACTAGCGGGAGGGGCAAGAAATGAGCAGTTCTTC. Protein sequence: CASSRLAGGARNEQFF. The whole variable domain, filled in from reference TRBV28 and TRBJ2-1, reads DVKVTQSSRYLVKRTGEKVFLECVQDMDHENMFWYRQDPGLGLRLIYFSYDVKMKEKGDIPEGYSVSREKKERFSLILESASTNQTSMYLCASSRLAGGARNEQFFGPGTRLTVL.

The chain has TRBV9 and TRBJ1-3; possible D gene TRBD1, 6 bases. The ends were cut back, 3 bases at V and 0 bases at J, with 10 bases in the middle. Germline V CDR1 and CDR2: SGDLS, YYNGEE. The CDR3 is 15 amino acids. CDR3 sequence reads: CASSGTGLSGNTIYF. CDR3 sequence (DNA): TGTGCCAGCAGCGGCACAGGGCTCTCTGGAAACACCATATATTTT.

The CDR3 sequence is CASSELGQMFGYTF. The CDR3 coding sequence is TGTGCCAGCAGTGAACTGGGACAGATGTTCGGCTACACCTTC. The gene calls are TRBV6-4 and TRBJ1-2, with 7 bases aligning to TRBD1. Per the germline V gene, CDR1 is MRHNA and CDR2 is SNTAGT. Unmatched junction bases numbered 9, after V lost 3 bases and J lost 8 bases. The CDR3 extends over 14 amino acids.